Following are 2 T cell receptor beta chains from one sample sequenced in a study of T-cell memory formation after mild COVID-19. TCRdb called the 5' RACE reads again in MiXCR, with one record for every CDR3 protein. This sample has nearly 250,000 distinct CDR3 sequences, with 15% found just once. Sample: PBMCs or a T cell subset sorted from them (not recorded which). These receptors were taken from an adult woman who had mild COVID-19 (a few samples of this study predate the infection). Cell type and time point are not known.

This chain uses TRBV9 with TRBJ1-3, with unresolved D. CDR3 length: 13 amino acids. Germline V gene data show CDR1 as SGDLS and CDR2 as YYNGEE. Trimming pared 2 bases from V and 4 bases from J, leaving 7 bases between. CDR3 protein: CASSVRGGNTIYF. CDR3 coding DNA: TGTGCCAGCAGCGTGCGCGGCGGAAACACCATATATTTT.

This chain connects TRBV7-9 to TRBJ2-1, with D possibly being TRBD1 (6 bases). Trimming cost V 1 base and J 2 bases, with 9 bases left between them. The V gene's germline CDR1 is SEHNR and CDR2 FQNEAQ (reference sequence). This CDR3 is built from 15 residues. CDR3: CASSLVGTPYNEQFF. CDR3 coding DNA: TGTGCCAGCAGCTTAGTCGGGACACCCTACAATGAGCAGTTCTTC.